The present T cell receptor (beta chain) was sequenced within a study of T cells in Graves' hyperthyroidism and ophthalmopathy. About the research overall: Specimen type is peripheral blood, collected at initial diagnosis prior to any treatment. Study findings and constraints: Ophthalmopathy prediction by the model preceded onset by a median approximately six months. In simple terms, a model built on 13 V-J features told ophthalmopathy apart from stable hyperthyroidism.

What was amplified from RNA transcripts were TCR beta CDR3 regions. The HTBI primer set drove a first-round RT-PCR of the TCR CDR3. TCRdb ran MiXCR on the multiplex PCR reads and lists one entry per CDR3 protein. Found here are 360,000 or so distinct CDR3 sequences, 15% to 20% of them singletons; the top ten hold roughly 16%. V was clipped by 3 bases and J by 0 bases, with 11 bases between them. The germline CDR1 and CDR2 sequences are LNHDA and SQIVND (reference sequence). This CDR3 comprises 16 residues. Clinical symptoms, serum thyroxine, TRAb, thyroid ultrasound and orbital computed tomography established diagnosis. This clonotype was detected only a few times. Its target is unknown.

The V and J genes are TRBV19 and TRBJ2-2, with a weak D call TRBD2 (6 bases). Source material: blood. This TCR was sampled from a woman between 35 and 50 years old with Graves' ophthalmopathy. The CDR3 nucleotides are TGTGCCAGTAGTATCTTGGCGGGGACGAACACCGGGGAGCTGTTTTTT. Amino acid sequence: CASSILAGTNTGELFF. Filled out from reference TRBV19 and TRBJ2-2, the complete variable domain reads DGGITQSPKYLFRKEGQNVTLSCEQNLNHDAMYWYRQDPGQGLRLIYYSQIVNDFQKGDIAEGYSVSREKKESFPLTVTSAQKNPTAFYLCASSILAGTNTGELFFGEGSRLTVL.